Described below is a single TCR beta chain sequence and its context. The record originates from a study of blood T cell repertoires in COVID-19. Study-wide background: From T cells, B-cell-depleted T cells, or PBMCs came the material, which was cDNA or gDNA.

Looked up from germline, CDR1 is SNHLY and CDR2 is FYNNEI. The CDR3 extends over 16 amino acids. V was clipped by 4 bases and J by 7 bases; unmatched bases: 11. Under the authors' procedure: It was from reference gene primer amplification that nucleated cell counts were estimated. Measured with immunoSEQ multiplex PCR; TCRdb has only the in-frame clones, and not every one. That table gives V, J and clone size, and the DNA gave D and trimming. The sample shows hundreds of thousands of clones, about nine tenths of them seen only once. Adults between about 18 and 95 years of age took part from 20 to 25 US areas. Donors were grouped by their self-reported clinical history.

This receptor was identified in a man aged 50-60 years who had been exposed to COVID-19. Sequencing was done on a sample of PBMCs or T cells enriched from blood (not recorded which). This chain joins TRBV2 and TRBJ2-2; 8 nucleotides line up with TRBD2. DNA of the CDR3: TGTGCCAGCAGTGGCCCGGGCGGGGGGCGACACGGGGAGCTGTTTTTT. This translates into CASSGPGGGRHGELFF.